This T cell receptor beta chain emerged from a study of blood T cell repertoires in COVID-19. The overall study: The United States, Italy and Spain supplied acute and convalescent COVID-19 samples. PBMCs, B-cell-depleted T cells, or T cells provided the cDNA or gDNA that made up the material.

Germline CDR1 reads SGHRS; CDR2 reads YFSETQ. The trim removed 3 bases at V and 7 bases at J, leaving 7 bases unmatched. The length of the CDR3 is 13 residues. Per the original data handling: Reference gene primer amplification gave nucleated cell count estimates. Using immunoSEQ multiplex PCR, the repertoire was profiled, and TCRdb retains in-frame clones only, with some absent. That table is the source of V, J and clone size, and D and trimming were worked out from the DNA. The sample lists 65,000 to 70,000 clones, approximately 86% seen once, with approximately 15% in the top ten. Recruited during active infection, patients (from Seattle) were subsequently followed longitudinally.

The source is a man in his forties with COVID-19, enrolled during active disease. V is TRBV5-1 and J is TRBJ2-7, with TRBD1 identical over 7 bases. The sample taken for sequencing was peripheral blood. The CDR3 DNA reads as TGCGCCAGCAGCTGGGACAGAGTTCGGGAGCAGTACTTC. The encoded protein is CASSWDRVREQYF.